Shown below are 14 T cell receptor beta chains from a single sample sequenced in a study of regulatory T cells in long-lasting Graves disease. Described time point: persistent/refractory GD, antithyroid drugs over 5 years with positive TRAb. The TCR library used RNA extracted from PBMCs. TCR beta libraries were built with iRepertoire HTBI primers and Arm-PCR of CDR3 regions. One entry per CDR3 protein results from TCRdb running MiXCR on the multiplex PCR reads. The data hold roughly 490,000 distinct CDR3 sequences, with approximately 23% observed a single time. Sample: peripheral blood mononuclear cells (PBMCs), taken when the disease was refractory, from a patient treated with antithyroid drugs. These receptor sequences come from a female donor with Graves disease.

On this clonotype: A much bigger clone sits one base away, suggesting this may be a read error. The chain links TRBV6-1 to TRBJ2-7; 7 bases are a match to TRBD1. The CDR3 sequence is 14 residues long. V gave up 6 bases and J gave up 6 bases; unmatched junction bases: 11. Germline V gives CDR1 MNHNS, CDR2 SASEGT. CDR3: CASRNIGQVCEQYF. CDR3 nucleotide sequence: TGTGCCAGCAGGAACATCGGACAGGTCTGCGAGCAGTACTTC.

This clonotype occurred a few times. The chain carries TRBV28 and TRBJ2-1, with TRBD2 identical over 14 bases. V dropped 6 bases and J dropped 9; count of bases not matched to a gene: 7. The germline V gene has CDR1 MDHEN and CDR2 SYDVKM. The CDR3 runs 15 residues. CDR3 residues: CASRPGLAGEVEQFF. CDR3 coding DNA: TGTGCCAGCAGGCCGGGACTAGCGGGAGAGGTTGAGCAGTTCTTC. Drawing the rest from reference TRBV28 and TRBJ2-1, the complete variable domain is DVKVTQSSRYLVKRTGEKVFLECVQDMDHENMFWYRQDPGLGLRLIYFSYDVKMKEKGDIPEGYSVSREKKERFSLILESASTNQTSMYLCASRPGLAGEVEQFFGPGTRLTVL.

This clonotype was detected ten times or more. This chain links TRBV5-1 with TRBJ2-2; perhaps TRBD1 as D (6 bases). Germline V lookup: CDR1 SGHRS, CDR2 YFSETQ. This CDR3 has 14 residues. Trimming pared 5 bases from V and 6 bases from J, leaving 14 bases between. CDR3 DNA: TGCGCCAGCAGATGGCAGGGGCGTTCCGGGGAGCTGTTTTTT. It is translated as CASRWQGRSGELFF.

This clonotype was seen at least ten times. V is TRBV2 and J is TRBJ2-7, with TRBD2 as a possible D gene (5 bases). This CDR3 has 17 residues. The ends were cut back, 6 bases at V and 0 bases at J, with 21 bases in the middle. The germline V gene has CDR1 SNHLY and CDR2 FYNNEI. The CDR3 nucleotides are TGTGCCAGCAGCGATATACCGGGCAGGAGGAGCTCCTACGAGCAGTACTTC. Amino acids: CASSDIPGRRSSYEQYF.

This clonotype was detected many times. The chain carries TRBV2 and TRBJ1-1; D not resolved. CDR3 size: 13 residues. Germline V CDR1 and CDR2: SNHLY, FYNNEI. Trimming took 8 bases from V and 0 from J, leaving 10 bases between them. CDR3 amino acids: CASSSDLNTEAFF. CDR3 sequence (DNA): TGTGCCAGCTCTTCAGACCTGAACACTGAAGCTTTCTTT.

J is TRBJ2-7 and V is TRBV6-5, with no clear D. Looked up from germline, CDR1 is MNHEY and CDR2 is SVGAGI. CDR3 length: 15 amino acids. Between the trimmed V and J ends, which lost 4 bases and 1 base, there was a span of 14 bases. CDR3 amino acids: CASSSYAGPSYEQYF. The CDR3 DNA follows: TGTGCCAGCAGTTCTTACGCTGGGCCTTCCTACGAGCAGTACTTC.

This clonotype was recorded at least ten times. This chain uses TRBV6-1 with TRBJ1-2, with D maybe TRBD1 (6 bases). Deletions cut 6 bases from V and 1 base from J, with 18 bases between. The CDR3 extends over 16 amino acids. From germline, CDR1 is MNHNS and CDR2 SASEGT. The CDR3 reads CASSQSGTQNNYGYTF. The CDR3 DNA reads TGTGCCAGCAGCCAGTCCGGGACACAAAATAACTATGGCTACACCTTC.

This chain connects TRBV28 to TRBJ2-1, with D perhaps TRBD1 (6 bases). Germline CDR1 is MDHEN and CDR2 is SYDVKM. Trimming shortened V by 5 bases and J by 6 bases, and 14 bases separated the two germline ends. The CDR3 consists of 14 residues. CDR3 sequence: CASSVRGVPNEQFF. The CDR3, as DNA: TGTGCCAGCAGTGTCAGGGGTGTCCCCAATGAGCAGTTCTTC.

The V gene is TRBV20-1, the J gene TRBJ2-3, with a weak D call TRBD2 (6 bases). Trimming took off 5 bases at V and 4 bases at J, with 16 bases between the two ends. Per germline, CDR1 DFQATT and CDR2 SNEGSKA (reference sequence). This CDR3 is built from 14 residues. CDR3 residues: CSAPSPGGPDTQYF. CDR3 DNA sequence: TGCAGTGCTCCCTCCCCCGGGGGACCAGATACGCAGTATTTT.

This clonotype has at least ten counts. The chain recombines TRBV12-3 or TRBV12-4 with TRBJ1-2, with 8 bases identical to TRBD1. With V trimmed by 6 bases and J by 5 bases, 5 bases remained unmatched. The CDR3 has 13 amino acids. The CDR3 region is CASSMDRVYGYTF. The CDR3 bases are TGTGCCAGCAGCATGGACAGGGTTTATGGCTACACCTTC.

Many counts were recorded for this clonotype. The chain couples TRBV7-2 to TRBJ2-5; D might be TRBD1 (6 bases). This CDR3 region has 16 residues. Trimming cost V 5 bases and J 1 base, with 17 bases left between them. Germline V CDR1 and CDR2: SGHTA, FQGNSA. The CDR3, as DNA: TGTGCCAGCAGCCGAAAAACAGGGTTAAGCCAAGAGACCCAGTACTTC. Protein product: CASSRKTGLSQETQYF.

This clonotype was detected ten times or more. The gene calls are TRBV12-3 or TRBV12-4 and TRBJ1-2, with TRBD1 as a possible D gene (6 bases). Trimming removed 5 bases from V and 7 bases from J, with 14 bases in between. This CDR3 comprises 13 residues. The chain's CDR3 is CASSTPGQSGYTF. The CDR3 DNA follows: TGTGCCAGCAGTACGCCCGGACAGAGTGGCTACACCTTC.

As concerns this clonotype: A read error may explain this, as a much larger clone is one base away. CDR3 amino acids: CASSLGVASKNIQYF. In nucleotides, the CDR3 is TGTGCCAGCAGCTTAGGGGTGGCGAGCAAAAACATTCAGTACTTC. V gene TRBV11-3 combines with J gene TRBJ2-4; no definite D call. V dropped 1 base and J dropped 3 bases, with 10 bases sitting between them. CDR1 and CDR2 (germline): SGHNT, YENEEA. CDR3 length: 15 residues.

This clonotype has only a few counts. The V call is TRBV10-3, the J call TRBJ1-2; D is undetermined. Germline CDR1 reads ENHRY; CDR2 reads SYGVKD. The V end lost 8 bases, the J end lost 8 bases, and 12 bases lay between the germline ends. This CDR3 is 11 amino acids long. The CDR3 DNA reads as TGTGCCATCTGGGTGGGAAGGGGCTACACCTTC. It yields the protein CAIWVGRGYTF.